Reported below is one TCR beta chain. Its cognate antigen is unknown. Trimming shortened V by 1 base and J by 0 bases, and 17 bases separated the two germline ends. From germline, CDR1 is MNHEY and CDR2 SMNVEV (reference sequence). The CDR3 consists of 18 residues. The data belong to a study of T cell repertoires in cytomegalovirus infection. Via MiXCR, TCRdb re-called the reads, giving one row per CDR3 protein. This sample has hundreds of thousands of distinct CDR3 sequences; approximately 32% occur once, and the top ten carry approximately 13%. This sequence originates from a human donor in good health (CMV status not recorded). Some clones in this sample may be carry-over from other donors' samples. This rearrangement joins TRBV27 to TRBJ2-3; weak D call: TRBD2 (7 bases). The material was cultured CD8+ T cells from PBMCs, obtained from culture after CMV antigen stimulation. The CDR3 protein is CASSLYLLGGASTDTQYF. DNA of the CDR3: TGTGCCAGCAGTTTATACCTCTTAGGGGGGGCAAGCACAGATACGCAGTATTTT.